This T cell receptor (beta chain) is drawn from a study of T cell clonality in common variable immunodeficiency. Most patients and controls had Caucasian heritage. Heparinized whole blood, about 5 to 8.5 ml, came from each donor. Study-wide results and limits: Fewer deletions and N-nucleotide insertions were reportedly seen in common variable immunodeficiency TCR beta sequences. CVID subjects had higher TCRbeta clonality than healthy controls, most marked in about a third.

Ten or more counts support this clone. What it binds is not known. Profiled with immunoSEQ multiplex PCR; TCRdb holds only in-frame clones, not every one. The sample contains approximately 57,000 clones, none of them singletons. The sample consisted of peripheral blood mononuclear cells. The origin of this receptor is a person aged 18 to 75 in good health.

Partial CDR3 DNA: TGTGCCAGTAGTTTCCGGGACAGGGATACCTATGGC. Its protein product is CASSFRDRDTYG. The full CDR3 reads CASSFRDRDTYGYTF. V usage is TRBV19 and J usage is TRBJ1-2; the match to TRBD1 covers 9 bases. Sequencing ends 3 residues short of the CDR3 end; the germline J gene provides the rest. CDR3 size: 15 residues. Trimming took 5 bases from V and 4 from J; bases not matched to a gene: 8. Germline V gene sequence: CDR1 LNHDA, CDR2 SQIVND (reference sequence).